Listed below are T cell receptor beta chains from one sample, sequenced in a study of T cell responses to AZD1222 COVID-19 vaccine. Profiling relied on immunoSEQ multiplex PCR, and the TCRdb table lists in-frame clones only, not all of them. The data hold 150,000 to 200,000 clones, with roughly nine tenths observed a single time. Sequenced material: peripheral blood, taken on day 0 of AZD1222 vaccination. These receptors came from an adult in good health. Each CDR3 is given with its conserved first and last residue. The D gene is left open where the match is weak. Only part of the rows carry a size: once, few, many, or a class if the clone is expanded.

d_call	j_call	clone_size	v_call	cdr3_aa	cdr3_nt
TRBD1	TRBJ1-1	few	TRBV6-5	CASTGQGKTEAFF	TGTGCCAGCACTGGACAGGGGAAAACTGAAGCTTTCTTT
TRBD2	TRBJ2-7	.	TRBV28	CASSLTGRAVYEQYF	TGTGCCAGCAGTTTAACCGGGAGGGCCGTTTACGAGCAGTACTTC
.	TRBJ1-5	.	TRBV12-3/TRBV12-4	CASSLQGNQPQHF	TGTGCCAGCAGCCTACAAGGCAATCAGCCCCAGCATTTT
TRBD2	TRBJ2-7	.	TRBV9	CASSPTGLAGSYEQYF	TGTGCCAGCAGCCCCACGGGACTAGCGGGGTCCTACGAGCAGTACTTC
.	TRBJ2-3	.	TRBV4-1	CASSQGFRGASTDTQYF	TGCGCCAGCAGCCAAGGGTTCCGGGGGGCTAGCACAGATACGCAGTATTTT
.	TRBJ1-4	.	TRBV5-1	CASSPQGGGEKLFF	TGCGCCAGCAGCCCACAGGGTGGGGGTGAAAAACTGTTTTTT
.	TRBJ2-2	.	TRBV18	CASSSTRPGSTGELFF	TGTGCCAGCTCATCAACTCGCCCAGGGAGCACCGGGGAGCTGTTTTTT
TRBD2	TRBJ2-1	.	TRBV10-3	CAISDLLRREGAYNEQFF	TGTGCCATCAGTGATTTGCTTCGGCGGGAGGGCGCCTACAATGAGCAGTTCTTC
TRBD1	TRBJ1-1	.	TRBV29-1	CSYANRGGGTEAFF	TGCAGCTACGCGAACAGGGGCGGGGGAACTGAAGCTTTCTTT
.	TRBJ1-3	once	TRBV6-5	CASSYPSIEGGNTIYF	TGTGCCAGCAGTTACCCATCGATCGAAGGGGGAAACACCATATATTTT
.	TRBJ2-2	.	TRBV24-1	CATRDFTGELFF	TGTGCCACCAGGGACTTCACCGGGGAGCTGTTTTTT
TRBD1	TRBJ2-1	.	TRBV5-1	CASSLTGTGNYNEQFF	TGCGCCAGCAGCTTGACCGGGACAGGTAACTACAATGAGCAGTTCTTC
.	TRBJ2-7	.	TRBV6-5	CASSYRRSSYEQYF	TGTGCCAGCAGTTACCGGCGCTCTTCCTACGAGCAGTACTTC
.	TRBJ2-2	once	TRBV18	CASSPQGGTGELFF	TGTGCCAGCTCACCACAGGGAGGCACCGGGGAGCTGTTTTTT
.	TRBJ1-2	.	TRBV28	CASTQTPRGGYTF	TGTGCCAGCACCCAGACGCCCAGGGGTGGCTACACCTTC
.	TRBJ1-4	once	TRBV28	CASNTQGGIEKLFF	TGTGCCAGCAACACCCAGGGTGGGATTGAAAAACTGTTTTTT
TRBD1	TRBJ1-2	once	TRBV5-1	CASSLDPTGDYGYTF	TGCGCCAGCAGCTTGGACCCCACAGGGGACTATGGCTACACCTTC
.	TRBJ1-2	once	TRBV27	CASSLFPQGSYGYTF	TGTGCCAGCAGTTTATTCCCTCAGGGGTCCTATGGCTACACCTTC
TRBD2	TRBJ2-1	.	TRBV7-9	CASSPPSGEASEQFF	TGTGCCAGCAGCCCCCCCAGCGGGGAAGCGTCTGAGCAGTTCTTC
.	TRBJ1-5	.	TRBV6-6	CASSPTNSNQPQHF	TGTGCCAGCAGTCCGACAAATAGCAATCAGCCCCAGCATTTT
TRBD1	TRBJ1-5	.	TRBV3-1/TRBV3-2	CASSQSGTGVGQPQHF	TGTGCCAGCAGCCAATCCGGGACAGGGGTAGGTCAGCCCCAGCATTTT
.	TRBJ1-5	.	TRBV18	CASSPSSNQPQHF	TGTGCCAGCTCACCTAGTAGCAATCAGCCCCAGCATTTT
TRBD1	TRBJ1-5	.	TRBV28	CASRKTGDQPQHF	TGTGCCAGCAGAAAAACAGGGGATCAGCCCCAGCATTTT
.	TRBJ1-5	once	TRBV15	CATSRGLKGHGNQPQHF	TGTGCCACCAGCAGAGGATTAAAGGGGCACGGCAATCAGCCCCAGCATTTT
.	TRBJ2-2	.	TRBV2	CASSSLGARLGELFF	TGTGCCAGCAGTTCATTAGGGGCGAGGTTGGGGGAGCTGTTTTTT
.	TRBJ2-2	.	TRBV7-2	CASSSRRGFSAGELFF	TGTGCCAGCAGCTCTAGACGGGGTTTTAGCGCCGGGGAGCTGTTTTTT
.	TRBJ2-2	.	TRBV12-3/TRBV12-4	CASSQRGELFF	TGTGCCAGCAGTCAGCGTGGGGAGCTGTTTTTT
.	TRBJ2-2	once	TRBV27	CASRTGLNTGELFF	TGTGCCAGCAGAACGGGCCTCAACACCGGGGAGCTGTTTTTT
.	TRBJ1-1	.	TRBV3-1/TRBV3-2	CASSQGTGRSFF	TGTGCCAGCAGCCAGGGAACAGGGAGATCTTTCTTT
.	TRBJ1-1	.	TRBV27	CASSNKGDPMNTEAFF	TGTGCCAGCAGTAATAAGGGGGACCCAATGAACACTGAAGCTTTCTTT
TRBD2	TRBJ2-3	.	TRBV10-3	CAIRPGTTNTDTQYF	TGTGCCATCAGACCAGGGACTACCAACACAGATACGCAGTATTTT
TRBD2	TRBJ2-5	.	TRBV4-3	CASSPRGLAGVGETQYF	TGCGCCAGCAGTCCAAGGGGGCTAGCGGGAGTCGGAGAGACCCAGTACTTC
.	TRBJ1-5	.	TRBV6-5	CASSPTDSNQPQHF	TGTGCCAGCAGTCCGACAGATAGCAATCAGCCCCAGCATTTT
TRBD2	TRBJ2-5	few	TRBV6-6	CASSYKRLAGGETQYF	TGTGCCAGCAGTTACAAGAGACTAGCGGGAGGAGAGACCCAGTACTTC
TRBD1	TRBJ2-5	.	TRBV24-1	CATSDPGQGSIETQYF	TGTGCCACCAGTGATCCTGGACAGGGGAGTATCGAGACCCAGTACTTC
.	TRBJ2-1	.	TRBV18	CASSPLPQGSYNEQFF	TGTGCCAGCTCACCACTTCCGCAGGGGTCCTACAATGAGCAGTTCTTC
TRBD1	TRBJ2-7	.	TRBV7-2	CASSLVGFGTGFYEQYF	TGTGCCAGCAGCTTAGTTGGGTTTGGGACAGGGTTCTACGAGCAGTACTTC
TRBD1	TRBJ1-1	once	TRBV15	CATSERTGRNTEAFF	TGTGCCACCAGCGAACGGACAGGGAGGAACACTGAAGCTTTCTTT
TRBD2	TRBJ2-7	.	TRBV5-1	CASSLVAGGQQYF	TGCGCCAGCAGCCTCGTAGCGGGAGGGCAGCAGTACTTC
.	TRBJ2-1	.	TRBV4-2	CASSQDWGTNEQFF	TGTGCCAGCAGCCAAGATTGGGGTACGAATGAGCAGTTCTTC
.	TRBJ1-2	.	TRBV3-1/TRBV3-2	CASSLGANYGYTF	TGTGCCAGCAGCCTCGGAGCTAACTATGGCTACACCTTC
TRBD1	TRBJ1-6	.	TRBV30	CAWSGTRTGGDSPLHF	TGTGCCTGGAGTGGGACACGGACAGGGGGCGATTCACCCCTCCACTTT
TRBD2	TRBJ2-7	.	TRBV5-4	CASSSWTSGSYEQYF	TGTGCCAGCAGCTCGTGGACTAGCGGGTCCTACGAGCAGTACTTC
TRBD2	TRBJ2-5	.	TRBV24-1	CATSGGSGWAQETQYF	TGTGCCACCAGCGGGGGTAGCGGGTGGGCACAAGAGACCCAGTACTTC
.	TRBJ2-5	.	TRBV12-3/TRBV12-4	CASSPTGETQYF	TGTGCCAGCAGTCCAACCGGGGAGACCCAGTACTTC